This TCR beta chain originates from a study of T cell responses to AZD1222 COVID-19 vaccine. Across the study: Combined were second doses at about 4 or about 12 weeks.

Broader study findings: The span of vaccine-associated CD4 TCRs extended across spike, with dominance at 160-218 and 743-854. Baseline seropositivity occurred in only a handful of AZD1222 recipients. Among spike-specific TCRs, nearly half reportedly target unmutated variant regions.

Assay: immunoSEQ multiplex PCR; the TCRdb copy retains only in-frame clones and omits some. The data hold 100,000 to 150,000 clones, with 88% observed a single time. The sample holds one count of this clone. The antigen is unknown. Germline CDR1 SGHDT, CDR2 YYEEEE. V was pared by 0 bases and J by 6 bases, with 10 bases of the junction left unmatched. This CDR3 is built from 16 residues. This receptor was identified in an adult in good health. The chain links TRBV5-6 to TRBJ1-2; TRBD1 agrees at 8 bases. Sequenced here: peripheral blood, sampled on day 0 of AZD1222 vaccination. In DNA, the CDR3 is TGTGCCAGCAGCTTGGGGAGACAGGGGATTTCTCATGGCTACACCTTC. The encoded protein is CASSLGRQGISHGYTF.